This T cell receptor (beta chain) was retrieved from a study of control samples from healthy donors and cancer patients. The CDR3 has 15 amino acids. From germline, CDR1 is GTSNPN and CDR2 SVGIG (reference sequence). After removal of 2 bases from V and 2 bases from J, the junction contained 7 bases not matched to a gene. The data were produced by immunoSEQ multiplex PCR, yet TCRdb's version contains in-frame clones alone and is incomplete. The table has more than 95,000 clones, about 92% seen once. The TCR comes from a man between 18 and 29 years old in good health. Material for sequencing was blood. The chain combines TRBV30 with TRBJ2-3; 7 bases are shared with TRBD2. CDR3: CAWSKASGYTDTQYF. Here the CDR3 DNA reads TGTGCCTGGAGTAAAGCTAGCGGATACACAGATACGCAGTATTTT.